These 15 T cell receptor beta chains originate from one sample sequenced in a study of beta chain features in type 1 diabetes. As every portion of the isolated RNA was reverse transcribed, the sequencing read expressed TCRB transcripts. Here immunoSEQ multiplex PCR was the method, and the copy in TCRdb shows in-frame clones only, minus some. Of about half a million clones in the sample, roughly an eighth were seen once. The sequenced sample consisted of naive CD4+ T cells from blood. The receptors come from a woman between 18 and 29 years old in good health.

This clone came up a few times. The chain has TRBV7-3 and TRBJ2-6; TRBD2 matches 10 bases. CDR3 length equals 17 residues. Germline assignment: CDR1 SGHTA and CDR2 FQGTGA. Trimming took 6 bases from V and 3 from J; bases not matched to a gene: 8. The CDR3 nucleotides read TGTGCCAGCAGGTCCCTAGCGGGAGTTGGTGGGGCCAACGTCCTGACTTTC. Residues: CASRSLAGVGGANVLTF.

There are a few counts of this clone. In the same sample, other DNA sequences code for this CDR3. The chain uses TRBV29-1 and TRBJ2-1; 8 positions agree with TRBD1. The CDR3 length is 13 residues. V was clipped by 6 bases and J by 7 bases; unmatched bases: 8. CDR1 SQVTM and CDR2 ANQGSEA come from the germline V gene. This CDR3 is CSVRGRLMNEQFF. The CDR3 DNA is TGCAGCGTCAGGGGGCGCTTAATGAATGAGCAGTTCTTC.

This clone was seen repeatedly, ten times or more. The chain couples TRBV18 to TRBJ2-1; D not resolved. V was clipped by 1 base and J by 9 bases, with 10 bases between them. This CDR3 has 13 amino acids. The V gene's germline CDR1 is KGHSH and CDR2 LQKENI. The CDR3 coding sequence is TGTGCCAGCTCACCACAGGGTTCGATTGAGCAGTTCTTC. Its protein product is CASSPQGSIEQFF.

Points on this clone: The sample carries other DNA sequences with the same CDR3. The rearrangement joins TRBV9 to TRBJ1-6; D perhaps matches TRBD1 (6 bases). The CDR3 is 15 residues long. The ends were cut back, 6 bases at V and 10 bases at J, with 20 bases in the middle. Germline values: CDR1 SGDLS, CDR2 YYNGEE. The CDR3 reads CASTKEGGGLSPLHF. The CDR3 DNA reads as TGTGCCAGCACTAAAGAGGGGGGGGGCTTGTCACCCCTCCACTTT.

The V and J genes are TRBV5-4 and TRBJ1-5, with 8 nucleotides matching TRBD1. V lost 9 bases to trimming and J lost 0 bases; unmatched junction nucleotides: 8. Germline V CDR1 and CDR2: SGHNT, YYREEE (reference sequence). CDR3 length: 15 amino acids. The CDR3 region has the DNA TGTGCCACCTCACAGGGGGGCCATAGCAATCAGCCCCAGCATTTT. Protein product: CATSQGGHSNQPQHF.

The V call is TRBV15, the J call TRBJ2-4; D gene uncertain. V was pared by 0 bases and J by 7 bases, with 13 bases between. The germline V gene encodes CDR1 LNHNV and CDR2 YYDKDF (reference sequence). CDR3 size: 15 residues. The CDR3 spells CATSRDPLVQNIQYF. CDR3 sequence (DNA): TGTGCCACCAGCAGAGATCCCCTGGTGCAGAACATTCAGTACTTC. Filled out from reference TRBV15 and TRBJ2-4, the complete variable domain reads DAMVIQNPRYQVTQFGKPVTLSCSQTLNHNVMYWYQQKSSQAPKLLFHYYDKDFNNEADTPDNFQSRRPNTSFCFLDIRSPGLGDTAMYLCATSRDPLVQNIQYFGAGTRLSVL.

There are a few counts of this clone. V gene TRBV5-1 combines with J gene TRBJ2-5; no clear D gene. The DNA end lines up better with TRBJ2-7; the J call may be wrong. The germline gives CDR1 SGHRS, CDR2 YFSETQ. The CDR3 extends over 13 amino acids. CDR3 DNA: TGCGCCAGCAGCTTGGGGGAAGGATACGAGCAGTACTTC. Translated: CASSLGEGYEQYF.

This clone has ten or more counts. This chain links TRBV9 with TRBJ2-1; 8 bases align to TRBD1. Per germline, CDR1 SGDLS and CDR2 YYNGEE. The CDR3 is 13 amino acids. The trim removed 0 bases at V and 9 bases at J, leaving 2 bases unmatched. CDR3 DNA sequence: TGTGCCAGCAGCGTAGGACAGGGGACTGAGCAGTTCTTC. Protein product: CASSVGQGTEQFF.

The chain joins TRBV11-2 to TRBJ2-7, with D unclear. Trimming took off 3 bases at V and 6 bases at J, with 12 bases between the two ends. The CDR3 covers 13 residues. Germline-derived CDR1 and CDR2 are SGHAT and FQNNGV. CDR3 sequence: CASSFAAHVEQYF. CDR3 nucleotide sequence: TGTGCCAGCAGCTTTGCGGCTCATGTCGAGCAGTACTTC.

V is TRBV4-2 and J is TRBJ2-5, with a tentative D call TRBD1 (5 bases). With 1 base removed from V and 5 bases from J, the gap between germline ends came to 8 bases. Germline V CDR1 and CDR2: LGHNA, YNFKEQ. CDR3 length: 13 amino acids. Written as DNA, the CDR3 is TGTGCCAGCAGCCAAGCCAGGGTGGAGACCCAGTACTTC. Residues: CASSQARVETQYF.

The chain couples TRBV4-2 to TRBJ2-1; TRBD2 matches 10 bases. The germline gives CDR1 LGHNA, CDR2 YNFKEQ. Unmatched junction bases numbered 5, after V lost 4 bases and J lost 5 bases. The CDR3 totals 15 residues. The chain's CDR3 is CASSPGTSEDNEQFF. CDR3 bases: TGTGCCAGCAGCCCAGGGACTAGCGAGGACAATGAGCAGTTCTTC.

With regard to this clone: Distinct nucleotide sequences in the sample also encode this CDR3. This chain joins TRBV6-6 and TRBJ1-1; D unresolved. This CDR3 contains 11 residues. V lost 8 bases and J lost 0, with 4 bases in between. Looked up from germline, CDR1 is MNHNY and CDR2 is SVGAGI (reference sequence). The CDR3 nucleotides are TGTGCCAGCCGCCTGAACACTGAAGCTTTCTTT. Protein: CASRLNTEAFF.

On this clone itself: The junction differs from germline at one of its ends, possibly a read error. The gene calls are TRBV7-8 and TRBJ2-1; D is perhaps TRBD1 or TRBD2 (5 bases each). Germline CDR1 SGHVS, CDR2 FQNEAQ. The CDR3 is 12 residues long. CDR3 sequence (DNA): TGTGCCAGCAGCCTCGGGACCGGCCCCCCGGTCTTC. This sequence encodes CASSLGTGPPVF.

The gene calls are TRBV7-6 and TRBJ1-1; TRBD1 matches 9 bases. The length of the CDR3 is 15 residues. Germline CDR1 and CDR2: SGHVS and FNYEAQ. Unmatched junction bases numbered 6, after V lost 1 base and J lost 6 bases. The CDR3 DNA reads TGTGCCAGCAGCTTAGTGGGACAGGGCCGACCTGAAGCTTTCTTT. This codes for CASSLVGQGRPEAFF.

Worth noting for this clone: Germline is not matched at one junction end, which may reflect a read error. The gene calls are TRBV7-7 and TRBJ2-6; TRBD2 matches 10 bases. CDR3 length: 17 residues. CDR1 and CDR2 (germline): SSHAT, FNYEAQ (reference sequence). CDR3 protein: CASSLSSGSSGANVLTF. Here the CDR3 DNA reads TGTGCTAGCAGCTTATCTAGCGGGAGCTCTGGGGCCAACGTCCTGACTTTC.